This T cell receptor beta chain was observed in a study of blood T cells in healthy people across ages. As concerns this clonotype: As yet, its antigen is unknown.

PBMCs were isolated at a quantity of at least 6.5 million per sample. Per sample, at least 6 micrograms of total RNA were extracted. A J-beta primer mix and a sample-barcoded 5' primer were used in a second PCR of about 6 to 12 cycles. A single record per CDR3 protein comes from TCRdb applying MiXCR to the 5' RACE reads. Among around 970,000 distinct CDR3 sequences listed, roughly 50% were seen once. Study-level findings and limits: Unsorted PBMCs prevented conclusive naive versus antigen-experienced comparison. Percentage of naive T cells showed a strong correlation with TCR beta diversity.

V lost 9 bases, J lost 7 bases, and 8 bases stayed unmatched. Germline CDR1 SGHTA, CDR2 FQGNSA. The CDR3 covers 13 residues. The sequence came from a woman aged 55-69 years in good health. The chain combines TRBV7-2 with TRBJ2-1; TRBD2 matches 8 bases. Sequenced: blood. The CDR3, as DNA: TGTGCCAGTCGGACTAGCAAGTATAATGAGCAGTTCTTC. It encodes CASRTSKYNEQFF.